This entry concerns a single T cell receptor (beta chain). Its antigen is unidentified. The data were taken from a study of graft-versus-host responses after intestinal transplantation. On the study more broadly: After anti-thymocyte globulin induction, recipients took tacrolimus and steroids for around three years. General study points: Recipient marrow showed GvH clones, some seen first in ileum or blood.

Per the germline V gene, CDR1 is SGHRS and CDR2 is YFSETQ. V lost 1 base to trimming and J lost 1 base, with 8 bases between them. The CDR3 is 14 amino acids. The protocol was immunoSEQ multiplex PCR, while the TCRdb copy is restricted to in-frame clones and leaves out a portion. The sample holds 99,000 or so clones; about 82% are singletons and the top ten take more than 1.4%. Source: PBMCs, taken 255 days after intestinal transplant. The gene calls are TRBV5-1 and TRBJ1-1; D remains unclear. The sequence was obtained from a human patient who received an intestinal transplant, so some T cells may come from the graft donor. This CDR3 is CASSLHRGNTEAFF. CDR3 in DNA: TGCGCCAGCAGCTTGCACCGGGGGAACACTGAAGCTTTCTTT.